This is a list of T cell receptor beta chains from one sample in a study of cytomegalovirus exposure and HLA in healthy donors. Assay: immunoSEQ multiplex PCR; the TCRdb copy retains only in-frame clones and omits some. This table holds under 200,000 clones, more than 9.5% found once. The sample was PBMCs. These receptors were obtained from a man in his fifties or sixties in good health and CMV-seropositive. CDR3s include the opening cysteine and the closing phenylalanine or tryptophan. Fields, in order: V gene, D gene, J gene, clone size, CDR3 protein, CDR3 DNA. A D gene is named only where the DNA matches it firmly. Clone sizes are given selectively: once, few, many, or a class where the clone is expanded.

TRBV30	TRBD2	TRBJ2-3	few	CAWGLAGVSDTQYF	TGTGCCTGGGGACTAGCGGGGGTCTCAGATACGCAGTATTTT
TRBV11-2	TRBD1	TRBJ2-1	few	CASSYATGGYEQFF	TGTGCCAGCAGCTACGCGACAGGGGGCTATGAGCAGTTCTTC
TRBV7-9	TRBD2	TRBJ2-1	-	CASSSAGLAGANRGNEQFF	TGTGCCAGCAGCTCGGCGGGACTAGCGGGGGCGAACCGAGGGAATGAGCAGTTCTTC
TRBV4-1	-	TRBJ1-1	few	CASSQTETNTEAFF	TGCGCCAGCAGCCAAACAGAAACCAACACTGAAGCTTTCTTT
TRBV7-9	TRBD1	TRBJ1-2	-	CASSSGTGVGGYTF	TGTGCCAGCAGCTCCGGGACAGGGGTAGGTGGCTACACCTTC
TRBV9	-	TRBJ1-1	few	CASSVEGGALGPEAFF	TGTGCCAGCAGCGTAGAAGGGGGGGCGCTTGGCCCTGAAGCTTTCTTT
TRBV7-2	-	TRBJ1-1	few	CASSGGANTEAFF	TGTGCCAGCAGCGGAGGGGCCAACACTGAAGCTTTCTTT
TRBV6-1	-	TRBJ2-5	few	CASSEKARGETQYF	TGTGCCAGCAGTGAAAAAGCCCGAGGGGAGACCCAGTACTTC
TRBV29-1	-	TRBJ2-7	few	CSVGDWSSYEQYF	TGCAGCGTGGGGGACTGGAGCTCCTACGAGCAGTACTTC
TRBV30	TRBD1	TRBJ1-5	few	CAWSLTGILQPQHF	TGTGCCTGGAGTTTGACAGGGATTCTCCAGCCCCAGCATTTT
TRBV5-1	TRBD2	TRBJ2-3	few	CASSLGGTSGVDTQYF	TGCGCCAGCAGCTTGGGGGGGACTAGCGGGGTGGATACGCAGTATTTT
TRBV27	-	TRBJ2-3	-	CASSIRQTDTQYF	TGTGCCAGCAGTATAAGACAGACAGATACGCAGTATTTT
TRBV7-9	-	TRBJ2-2	-	CASREPGNTGELFF	TGTGCCAGCAGGGAACCGGGGAACACCGGGGAGCTGTTTTTT
TRBV30	-	TRBJ1-1	-	CAWSAGIRGTEAFF	TGTGCCTGGAGTGCGGGAATCCGTGGGACTGAAGCTTTCTTT
TRBV5-1	TRBD1	TRBJ1-1	-	CASSWTGSEAFF	TGCGCCAGCAGCTGGACAGGTTCTGAAGCTTTCTTT
TRBV19	-	TRBJ1-2	-	CATRRDKGKYGYTF	TGTGCCACCCGAAGGGACAAGGGGAAATATGGCTACACCTTC
TRBV11-2	TRBD2	TRBJ2-7	few	CASSLDLSGGLRNEQYF	TGTGCCAGCAGCTTAGATCTCAGCGGGGGGCTCCGGAACGAGCAGTACTTC
TRBV4-3	TRBD1	TRBJ1-2	few	CASSQDRQGGNGYTF	TGCGCCAGCAGCCAAGATAGACAGGGGGGGAATGGCTACACCTTC
TRBV5-1	-	TRBJ2-1	few	CASSLDGFSYNEQFF	TGCGCCAGCAGCTTGGACGGTTTTTCCTACAATGAGCAGTTCTTC
TRBV7-9	TRBD2	TRBJ2-5	-	CASSWPPSGGATETQYF	TGTGCCAGCAGCTGGCCTCCTAGCGGGGGGGCCACAGAGACCCAGTACTTC
TRBV11-2	-	TRBJ2-3	few	CASSSGVADTQYF	TGTGCCAGCAGCTCGGGGGTGGCAGATACGCAGTATTTT
TRBV5-6	-	TRBJ2-5	few	CASSPGFQETQYF	TGTGCCAGCAGCCCAGGGTTTCAAGAGACCCAGTACTTC
TRBV29-1	-	TRBJ1-4	-	CSGVQGGEKLFF	TGCAGCGGTGTACAGGGTGGGGAAAAACTGTTTTTT
TRBV5-8	TRBD1	TRBJ1-6	few	CASSLAGQGTYNSPLHF	TGTGCCAGCAGCTTGGCCGGACAGGGCACCTATAATTCACCCCTCCACTTT
TRBV6-5	TRBD1	TRBJ2-4	-	CASSYRTGGIQYF	TGTGCCAGCAGTTACAGGACAGGGGGCATTCAGTACTTC
TRBV7-6	TRBD2	TRBJ2-1	-	CASSRGAGGVREQFF	TGTGCCAGCAGCCGGGGAGCGGGGGGGGTACGGGAGCAGTTCTTC
TRBV4-1	TRBD2	TRBJ2-3	few	CASSPTSGGPTDTQYF	TGCGCCAGCAGCCCGACTAGCGGGGGGCCCACAGATACGCAGTATTTT
TRBV5-1	-	TRBJ1-4	few	CASSLAGEYNEKLFF	TGCGCCAGCAGCTTGGCTGGGGAGTATAATGAAAAACTGTTTTTT
TRBV28	TRBD1	TRBJ2-6	-	CASSLTKRTGVFASGANVLTF	TGTGCCAGCAGCCTTACAAAGAGGACAGGGGTTTTTGCGAGTGGGGCCAACGTCCTGACTTTC
TRBV7-2	-	TRBJ2-5	-	CASSFTLGGRETQYF	TGTGCCAGCAGCTTTACCCTCGGGGGGCGAGAGACCCAGTACTTC
TRBV19	-	TRBJ1-6	few	CASSTGAYNSPLHF	TGTGCCAGTAGTACTGGAGCATATAATTCACCCCTCCACTTT
TRBV27	TRBD2	TRBJ2-3	-	CASRIAGGGTDTQYF	TGTGCCAGCAGAATAGCGGGGGGGGGCACAGATACGCAGTATTTT
TRBV7-9	TRBD2	TRBJ2-7	few	CASSLGERGGDF	TGTGCCAGCAGCTTAGGAGAGCGGGGGGGGGACTTC
TRBV2	TRBD1	TRBJ2-2	-	CASRSGTGNTGELFF	TGTGCCAGCAGATCCGGGACAGGGAACACCGGGGAGCTGTTTTTT
TRBV12-5	-	TRBJ2-7	few	CASGLVSGGRGYEQYF	TGTGCTAGTGGTTTGGTATCTGGCGGACGGGGCTACGAGCAGTACTTC
TRBV28	-	TRBJ1-1	-	CASKEGGRVTEAFF	TGTGCCAGCAAGGAGGGGGGGCGGGTCACTGAAGCTTTCTTT
TRBV25-1	-	TRBJ1-4	-	CASSDGGPGNEKLFF	TGTGCCAGCAGTGATGGGGGCCCGGGAAATGAAAAACTGTTTTTT
TRBV13	-	TRBJ1-2	once	CASSLVGGNYGYTF	TGTGCCAGCAGCTTAGTGGGGGGTAACTATGGCTACACCTTC
TRBV19	TRBD1	TRBJ2-1	few	CATARAGGRRSNEQFF	TGTGCCACCGCGAGGGCAGGGGGCCGGAGGAGCAATGAGCAGTTCTTC
TRBV5-1	-	TRBJ1-6	few	CASSLGLNSPLHF	TGCGCCAGCAGCTTGGGACTGAATTCACCCCTCCACTTT
TRBV7-9	-	TRBJ2-7	-	CASSALVYEQYF	TGTGCCAGCAGCGCCTTAGTCTACGAGCAGTACTTC
TRBV27	-	TRBJ1-5	few	CASSPRQTNQPQHF	TGTGCCAGCAGTCCACGACAGACCAATCAGCCCCAGCATTTT
TRBV5-5	TRBD1	TRBJ2-3	-	CASSFLKGAGTDTQYF	TGTGCCAGCAGCTTCCTTAAGGGGGCTGGCACAGATACGCAGTATTTT
TRBV7-8	-	TRBJ1-5	few	CASSSLQGPSQPQHF	TGTGCCAGCAGCTCACTACAGGGACCGAGTCAGCCCCAGCATTTT
TRBV2	TRBD2	TRBJ2-1	few	CASKLAGGNFTSSYNEQFF	TGTGCCAGCAAGCTAGCGGGGGGAAACTTTACGAGCTCCTACAATGAGCAGTTCTTC
TRBV6-1	TRBD2	TRBJ2-3	-	CASSVTSGGPTDTQYF	TGTGCCAGCAGTGTGACTAGCGGGGGGCCCACAGATACGCAGTATTTT
TRBV28	TRBD1	TRBJ1-1	few	CASNPGQGALRNTEAFF	TGTGCCAGCAACCCGGGACAGGGGGCATTAAGGAACACTGAAGCTTTCTTT
TRBV19	TRBD1	TRBJ2-3	-	CASRGTVADTQYF	TGTGCCAGTAGGGGGACAGTCGCAGATACGCAGTATTTT
TRBV2	TRBD1	TRBJ2-3	few	CASIAGTGYRTDTQYF	TGTGCCAGTATCGCCGGGACAGGGTACCGCACAGATACGCAGTATTTT
TRBV28	TRBD1	TRBJ1-6	-	CAGQGADNYNSPLHF	TGTGCCGGTCAGGGGGCCGACAATTATAATTCACCCCTCCACTTT
TRBV7-8	-	TRBJ2-5	few	CASSFPIRGQETQYF	TGTGCCAGCAGCTTCCCAATTCGGGGCCAAGAGACCCAGTACTTC
TRBV2	-	TRBJ1-5	-	CASSVGGSNQPQHF	TGTGCCAGCAGTGTAGGGGGTAGCAATCAGCCCCAGCATTTT
TRBV27	TRBD1	TRBJ1-5	few	CASSLSGRGRGQPQHF	TGTGCCAGCAGTTTATCGGGCAGGGGGCGCGGTCAGCCCCAGCATTTT
TRBV15	-	TRBJ2-5	-	CATSRDVWGEQRAPKETQYF	TGTGCCACCAGCAGAGACGTTTGGGGGGAACAACGAGCACCTAAAGAGACCCAGTACTTC
TRBV7-9	TRBD1	TRBJ1-5	few	CASSLTGTGQPQHF	TGTGCCAGCAGCCTGACAGGGACGGGTCAGCCCCAGCATTTT
TRBV5-1	-	TRBJ2-5	-	CASSWRGRQETQYF	TGCGCCAGCAGCTGGCGGGGCAGGCAAGAGACCCAGTACTTC
TRBV11-3	-	TRBJ2-5	-	CASSDYFSEETQYF	TGTGCCAGCAGCGACTACTTTTCCGAAGAGACCCAGTACTTC
TRBV9	-	TRBJ2-3	-	CASSVALGRISTDTQYF	TGTGCCAGCAGCGTAGCGCTTGGCAGGATTAGCACAGATACGCAGTATTTT
TRBV27	TRBD1	TRBJ2-1	-	CASSPFRGQNNEQFF	TGTGCCAGCAGTCCCTTTAGGGGGCAGAACAATGAGCAGTTCTTC
TRBV6-1	-	TRBJ1-6	few	CASSETDIALQALHF	TGTGCCAGCAGTGAAACTGACATTGCCCTACAGGCCCTCCACTTT